These 20 T cell receptor beta chains came from one sample sequenced in a study of blood T cell repertoires in COVID-19. Profiled with immunoSEQ multiplex PCR; TCRdb holds only in-frame clones, not every one. The table includes approximately 170,000 clones, 83% detected once. What was sequenced was peripheral blood. The source is a woman of 80 years or more with acute or convalescent COVID-19.

The gene calls are TRBV2 and TRBJ2-5, with D perhaps TRBD1 (6 bases). Trimming left V 7 bases short and J 5 bases short, with 20 bases between. This CDR3 region has 15 residues. Germline lookup yields CDR1 SNHLY and CDR2 FYNNEI. The CDR3 DNA follows: TGTGCCAGCACCTCCCCGTCAGGGGTGAGGGAGACCCAGTACTTC. Protein sequence: CASTSPSGVRETQYF.

This clone was seen more than once but under ten times. The chain links TRBV11-2 to TRBJ1-5; TRBD1 is a possible D gene (6 bases). The CDR3 runs 14 residues. Trimming pared 2 bases from V and 4 bases from J, leaving 9 bases between. The germline CDR1 and CDR2 sequences are SGHAT and FQNNGV. CDR3 protein: CASSLTGFNQPQHF. DNA of the CDR3: TGTGCCAGCAGCTTAACAGGGTTTAATCAGCCCCAGCATTTT.

This sequence joins TRBV7-2 and TRBJ1-1; D possibly corresponds to TRBD1 (5 bases). V lost 4 bases and J 1 base, leaving 7 bases between the germline ends. CDR3 length: 13 residues. Germline V gives CDR1 SGHTA, CDR2 FQGNSA. In DNA form, the CDR3 reads TGTGCCAGCAGCTCGCAGGGGAACACTGAAGCTTTCTTT. Translation gives CASSSQGNTEAFF. The complete variable domain, with remaining parts taken from reference TRBV7-2 and TRBJ1-1, reads GAGVSQSPSNKVTEKGKDVELRCDPISGHTALYWYRQSLGQGLEFLIYFQGNSAPDKSGLPSDRFSAERTGGSVSTLTIQRTQQEDSAVYLCASSSQGNTEAFFGQGTRLTVV.

The rearrangement uses TRBV5-1 and TRBJ1-1; D gene unclear. Germline CDR1 and CDR2: SGHRS and YFSETQ. The CDR3 extends over 15 amino acids. V gave up 4 bases and J gave up 0 bases, with 13 bases separating them. CDR3 DNA sequence: TGCGCCAGCAGCCTAAGCCCCGCTTTGAACACTGAAGCTTTCTTT. Protein sequence: CASSLSPALNTEAFF.

In this sample, this clone turned up once. This chain uses TRBV5-4 with TRBJ1-2, with D perhaps matching TRBD1 (6 bases). Trimming cost V 0 bases and J 6 bases, with 15 bases left between them. The germline CDR1 and CDR2 sequences are SGHNT and YYREEE (reference sequence). The CDR3 contains 15 residues. The CDR3 DNA sequence: TGTGCCAGCAGCTTGGTGCAGGGCGAGGGGGATGGCTACACCTTC. It encodes CASSLVQGEGDGYTF. Based on the CDR3 plus reference TRBV5-4 and TRBJ1-2, the full variable domain is ETGVTQSPTHLIKTRGQQVTLRCSSQSGHNTVSWYQQALGQGPQFIFQYYREEENGRGNFPPRFSGLQFPNYSSELNVNALELDDSALYLCASSLVQGEGDGYTFGSGTRLTVV.

This chain joins TRBV5-1 and TRBJ1-3; the match to TRBD1 covers 8 bases. Trimming removed 3 bases from V and 3 bases from J; junction bases left unmatched: 5. CDR3 length: 15 residues. Germline CDR1 SGHRS, CDR2 YFSETQ. CDR3 nucleotide sequence: TGCGCCAGCAGCTCGAGGACAGGGAGTGGAAACACCATATATTTT. It translates to CASSSRTGSGNTIYF.

The CDR3 DNA reads TGTGCCTGGAGTGTTAACAGGGGTCGAGGCTACACCTTC. It yields the protein CAWSVNRGRGYTF. V usage is TRBV30 and J usage is TRBJ1-2; TRBD1 agrees at 7 bases. This CDR3 has 13 amino acids. J lost 8 bases, V lost 0 bases, and 6 bases had no gene match. The germline V gene encodes CDR1 GTSNPN and CDR2 SVGIG (reference sequence). Together with reference TRBV30 and TRBJ1-2, the CDR3 gives the full variable domain: SQTIHQWPATLVQPVGSPLSLECTVEGTSNPNLYWYRQAAGRGLQLLFYSVGIGQISSEVPQNLSASRPQDRQFILSSKKLLLSDSGFYLCAWSVNRGRGYTFGSGTRLTVV.

V usage is TRBV7-9 and J usage is TRBJ2-1; D possibly corresponds to TRBD2 (5 bases). Trimming stripped 2 bases from V and 6 bases from J, with 5 bases between. This CDR3 is 12 amino acids long. Germline V CDR1 and CDR2: SEHNR, FQNEAQ (reference sequence). The CDR3: CASSLLANEQFF. The CDR3 nucleotides read TGTGCCAGCAGCTTACTAGCCAATGAGCAGTTCTTC.

V usage is TRBV30 and J usage is TRBJ2-7; weak D call: TRBD1 (5 bases). CDR1 and CDR2 (germline): GTSNPN, SVGIG (reference sequence). This CDR3 has 12 residues. V was shortened by 5 bases and J by 0 bases, with 8 bases between the two germline ends. The CDR3 DNA reads as TGTGCCTGGGGGGCCTCCTCCTACGAGCAGTACTTC. This translates into CAWGASSYEQYF.

The J gene is TRBJ2-5, the V gene TRBV4-3; the match to TRBD2 covers 9 bases. J gave up 0 bases and V 6 bases, and 17 bases lay outside the gene matches. CDR1 is LGHNA, CDR2 YSLEER, per germline. The CDR3 is made up of 19 amino acids. The CDR3 protein is CASSGHIGGRALDQETQYF. CDR3 in DNA: TGCGCCAGCAGTGGCCATATCGGCGGGAGGGCCCTGGACCAAGAGACCCAGTACTTC.

The chain uses TRBV19 and TRBJ2-5, with 12 bases lining up with TRBD1. V shed 4 bases, J shed 5 bases, and the junction held 17 bases outside the gene matches. The CDR3 is 19 residues long. Per germline, CDR1 LNHDA and CDR2 SQIVND (reference sequence). The CDR3 is CASSTTGTGGIGIGETQYF. In nucleotides, the CDR3 is TGTGCCAGTAGTACAACCGGGACAGGGGGCATAGGGATAGGGGAGACCCAGTACTTC.

The chain joins TRBV11-3 to TRBJ2-2, with a weak D call TRBD2 (5 bases). The germline V gene has CDR1 SGHNT and CDR2 YENEEA. The V end was cut by 1 base, the J end by 8 bases, with 8 bases between. This CDR3 contains 13 residues. The CDR3 coding sequence is TGTGCCAGCAGCTTAGTAAGCGGAGGGGAGCTGTTTTTT. The encoded protein is CASSLVSGGELFF.

This clone was seen only a few times. This chain connects TRBV19 to TRBJ1-6; 7 nucleotides agree with TRBD1. Germline values: CDR1 LNHDA, CDR2 SQIVND (reference sequence). The CDR3 sequence is 13 residues long. With 9 bases clipped from V and 7 bases from J, the junction kept 6 bases outside the gene matches. The CDR3 is CASQTGSNSPLHF. The CDR3 DNA reads as TGTGCCAGCCAGACAGGGTCCAATTCACCCCTCCACTTT.

This clone was observed a single time. The chain carries TRBV27 and TRBJ2-5; 7 bases fit TRBD2. This CDR3 spans 15 amino acids. The junction had 8 bases not matched to a gene; V was cut back by 3 bases and J by 4 bases. The germline V gene encodes CDR1 MNHEY and CDR2 SMNVEV (reference sequence). The CDR3 sequence: CASSLGGWVGETQYF. The CDR3 DNA is TGTGCCAGCAGTTTGGGGGGGTGGGTAGGAGAGACCCAGTACTTC.

This clone was counted only a few times. The chain has TRBV28 and TRBJ1-4, with no clear D. V shed 3 bases and J shed 2 bases, with 4 bases lying between them. Germline V gives CDR1 MDHEN, CDR2 SYDVKM. This CDR3 is 13 amino acids long. Written as DNA, the CDR3 is TGTGCCAGCAGTTTTTCGACTAATGAAAAACTGTTTTTT. It is translated as CASSFSTNEKLFF.

About this clone: Other DNA sequences of this sample code for an identical CDR3. The chain employs TRBV9 and TRBJ2-3; perhaps TRBD2 as D (6 bases). The V gene lost 2 bases and the J gene lost 0 bases, with 7 bases spanning the gap. Germline loops: CDR1 SGDLS, CDR2 YYNGEE. The CDR3 extends over 14 amino acids. CDR3 amino acids: CASSVSGSTDTQYF. The CDR3, as DNA: TGTGCCAGCAGCGTTAGCGGTAGCACAGATACGCAGTATTTT.

The chain is built from TRBV3-1 (or the pseudogene TRBV3-2) and TRBJ2-3, with TRBD2 matching over 9 bases. CDR3 length: 14 residues. CDR1 and CDR2 from the germline V gene are LGHDT and YNNKEL (reference sequence). J lost 4 bases, V lost 3 bases, and 2 bases had no gene match. The chain's CDR3 is CASSQGLAPDTQYF. The CDR3 region has the DNA TGTGCCAGCAGCCAGGGACTAGCTCCAGATACGCAGTATTTT.

This clone was seen a few times. J is TRBJ2-1 and V is TRBV9, with TRBD1 matching 7 bases. The CDR3 has 17 residues. V dropped 4 bases and J dropped 0; count of bases not matched to a gene: 10. Germline values: CDR1 SGDLS, CDR2 YYNGEE. CDR3 sequence: CASSPRQGRSSYNEQFF. Here the CDR3 DNA reads TGTGCCAGCAGCCCTCGACAGGGAAGAAGCTCCTACAATGAGCAGTTCTTC.

This clone was counted between two and nine times. Here the CDR3 reads CASSERYEQYF. For the CDR3, the DNA is TGCGCCAGCAGTGAGCGTTACGAGCAGTACTTC. This chain connects TRBV10-2 to TRBJ2-7, with no clear D. The CDR3 loop spans 11 amino acids. The V and J ends lost 2 bases and 4 bases respectively, with 3 bases between them. Germline loops: CDR1 WSHSY, CDR2 SAAADI.

The chain combines TRBV11-2 with TRBJ1-6; possible D gene TRBD1, 5 bases. Germline-derived CDR1 and CDR2 are SGHAT and FQNNGV. With 4 bases removed from V and 10 bases from J, the gap between germline ends came to 20 bases. The CDR3 sequence is 16 residues long. The CDR3 region is CASSYGAGGVNSPLHF. As DNA, the CDR3 is TGTGCCAGCAGCTACGGGGCCGGGGGAGTAAACTCACCCCTCCACTTT.